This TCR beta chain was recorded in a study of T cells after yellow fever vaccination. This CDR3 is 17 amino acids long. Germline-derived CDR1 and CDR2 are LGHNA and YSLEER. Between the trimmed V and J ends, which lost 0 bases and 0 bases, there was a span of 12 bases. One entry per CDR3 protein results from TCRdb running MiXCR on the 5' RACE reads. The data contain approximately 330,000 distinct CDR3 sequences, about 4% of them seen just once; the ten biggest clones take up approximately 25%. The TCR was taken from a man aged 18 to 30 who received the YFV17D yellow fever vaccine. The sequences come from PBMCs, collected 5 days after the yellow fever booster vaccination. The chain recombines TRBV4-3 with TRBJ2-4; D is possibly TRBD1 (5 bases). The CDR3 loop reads CASSQDRAQGAKNIQYF. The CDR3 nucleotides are TGCGCCAGCAGCCAAGACAGGGCCCAGGGAGCCAAAAACATTCAGTACTTC.